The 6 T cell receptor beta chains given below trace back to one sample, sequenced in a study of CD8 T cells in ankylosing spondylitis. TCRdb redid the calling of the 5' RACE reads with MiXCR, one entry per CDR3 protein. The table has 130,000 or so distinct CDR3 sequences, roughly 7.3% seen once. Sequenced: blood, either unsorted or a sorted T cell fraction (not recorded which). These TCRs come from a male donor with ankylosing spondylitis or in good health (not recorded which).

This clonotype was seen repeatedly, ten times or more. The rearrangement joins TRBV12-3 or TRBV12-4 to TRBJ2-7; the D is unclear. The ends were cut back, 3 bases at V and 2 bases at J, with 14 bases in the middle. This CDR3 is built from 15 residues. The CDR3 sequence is CASSFRSPATYEQYF. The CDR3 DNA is TGTGCCAGCAGTTTTAGGTCGCCAGCTACCTACGAGCAGTACTTC.

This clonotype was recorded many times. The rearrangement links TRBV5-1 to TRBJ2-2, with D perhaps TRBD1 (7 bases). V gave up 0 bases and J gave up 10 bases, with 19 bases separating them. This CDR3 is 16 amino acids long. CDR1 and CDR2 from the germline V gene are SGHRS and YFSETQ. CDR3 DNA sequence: TGCGCCAGCAGCTTGGGGGCGGGACAGAAAGAAGCGGAGCTGTTTTTT. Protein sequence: CASSLGAGQKEAELFF.

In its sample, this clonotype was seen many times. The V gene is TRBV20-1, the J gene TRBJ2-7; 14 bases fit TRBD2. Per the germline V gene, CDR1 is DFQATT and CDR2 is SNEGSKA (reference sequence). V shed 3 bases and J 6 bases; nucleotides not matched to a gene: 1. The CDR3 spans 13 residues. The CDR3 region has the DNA TGCAGTGCTAGGGGACTAGCGGGAGTCGAGCAGTACTTC. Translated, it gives CSARGLAGVEQYF.

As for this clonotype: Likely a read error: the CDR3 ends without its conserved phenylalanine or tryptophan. The CDR3 protein is CASSLGQNNQPQHY. The CDR3 DNA is TGTGCCAGCAGCCTAGGACAGAACAATCAGCCCCAGCATTAT. The chain recombines TRBV3-1 with TRBJ1-5, with D maybe TRBD1 (6 bases). The germline V gene encodes CDR1 LGHDT and CDR2 YNNKEL (reference sequence). This CDR3 contains 14 residues. The germline V and J ends were trimmed by 4 bases and 3 bases, with 10 bases remaining between them.

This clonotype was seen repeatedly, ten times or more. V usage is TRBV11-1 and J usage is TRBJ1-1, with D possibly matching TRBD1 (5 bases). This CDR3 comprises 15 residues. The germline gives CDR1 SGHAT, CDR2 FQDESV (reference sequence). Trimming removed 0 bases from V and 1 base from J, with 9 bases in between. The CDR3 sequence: CASSLANDRNTEAFF. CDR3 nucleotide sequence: TGTGCCAGCAGCTTAGCCAATGACAGGAACACTGAAGCTTTCTTT.

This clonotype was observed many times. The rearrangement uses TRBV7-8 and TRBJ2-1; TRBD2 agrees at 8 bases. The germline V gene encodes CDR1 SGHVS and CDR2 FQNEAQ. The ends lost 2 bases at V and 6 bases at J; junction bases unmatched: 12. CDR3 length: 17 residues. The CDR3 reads CASSLTGSGTPTNEQFF. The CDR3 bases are TGTGCCAGCAGCTTAACGGGTAGCGGGACACCGACCAATGAGCAGTTCTTC.